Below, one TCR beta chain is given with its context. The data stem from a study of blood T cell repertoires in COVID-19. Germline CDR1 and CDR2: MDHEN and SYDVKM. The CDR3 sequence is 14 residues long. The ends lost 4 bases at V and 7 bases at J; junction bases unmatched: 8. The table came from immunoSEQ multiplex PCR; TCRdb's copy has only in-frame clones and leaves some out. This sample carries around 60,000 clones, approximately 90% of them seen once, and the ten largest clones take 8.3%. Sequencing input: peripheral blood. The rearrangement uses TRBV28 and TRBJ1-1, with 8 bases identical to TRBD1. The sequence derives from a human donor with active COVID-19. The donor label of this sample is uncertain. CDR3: CASSSPGTGREAFF. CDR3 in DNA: TGTGCCAGCAGTTCTCCCGGGACAGGTCGTGAAGCTTTCTTT.